The clone carrying this T cell receptor (beta chain) occurred a few times. Its antigen is still unknown. The data are from a study of beta chain features in type 1 diabetes. Findings and limits, study-wide: Moderate yet significant TCRB CDR3 shortening was seen in Type 1 diabetes patients in all four CD4+ subsets.

Investigators reverse transcribed all isolated RNA, so they sequenced expressed TCRB transcripts. Profiling relied on immunoSEQ multiplex PCR, and the TCRdb table lists in-frame clones only, not all of them. Here the sample spans hundreds of thousands of clones, about 12% being singletons. Sort purity for all populations was recorded as exceeding 98%. Trimming removed 5 bases from V and 9 bases from J, with 17 bases in between. Germline loops: CDR1 SQVTM, CDR2 ANQGSEA. The CDR3 is made up of 13 amino acids. The chain uses TRBV29-1 and TRBJ1-5, with a weak D call TRBD1 (5 bases). The origin of this receptor is a woman aged 18-29 years with type 1 diabetes. The sample consisted of naive CD4+ T cells from blood. The CDR3 here is CSVRISDTTPQHF. CDR3 DNA: TGCAGCGTTCGCATCTCGGACACTACGCCCCAGCATTTT.